A selection of T cell receptor beta chains follows, all from one sample in a study of T-cell memory formation after mild COVID-19. TCRdb processed the 5' RACE reads anew with MiXCR; each CDR3 protein has one entry. The sample gives around 200,000 distinct CDR3 sequences, under 12% of which show up once; approximately 2.8% is in the top ten. The specimen was PBMCs or a T cell subset sorted from them (not recorded which). The receptors derive from a man aged 18 to 35 who had mild COVID-19 (a few samples of this study predate the infection). Cell type and time point are not known. The CDR3 runs from the conserved cysteine through the conserved F or W. D genes are given only for firm matches. A row's size may be missing; if present it is once, few, many or a size class.

clone_size: many; d_call: TRBD1; v_call: TRBV6-2/TRBV6-3; j_call: TRBJ2-1; cdr3_aa: CASSYRTGKAEQFF; cdr3_nt: TGTGCCAGCAGTTACCGGACAGGGAAGGCTGAGCAGTTCTTC
clone_size: many; d_call: TRBD2; v_call: TRBV7-2; j_call: TRBJ2-3; cdr3_aa: CASSLRGGGADTQYF; cdr3_nt: TGTGCCAGCAGCCTCAGAGGCGGGGGGGCAGATACGCAGTATTTT
clone_size: few; d_call: NA; v_call: TRBV5-1; j_call: TRBJ2-5; cdr3_aa: CASSLQGQQQETQYF; cdr3_nt: TGCGCCAGCAGCTTGCAGGGACAACAGCAAGAGACCCAGTACTTC
clone_size: NA; d_call: TRBD1; v_call: TRBV12-3/TRBV12-4; j_call: TRBJ2-1; cdr3_aa: CASSPPTGTGLNEQFF; cdr3_nt: TGTGCCAGCAGTCCACCAACCGGGACAGGTCTCAATGAGCAGTTCTTC
clone_size: NA; d_call: TRBD2; v_call: TRBV7-2; j_call: TRBJ2-3; cdr3_aa: CASSFMTSGGDTQYF; cdr3_nt: TGTGCCAGCAGCTTTATGACTAGCGGTGGAGATACGCAGTATTTT
clone_size: NA; d_call: TRBD1; v_call: TRBV6-2/TRBV6-3; j_call: TRBJ2-2; cdr3_aa: CASSYRDRVTTGELFF; cdr3_nt: TGTGCCAGCAGTTACCGGGACAGGGTCACCACCGGGGAGCTGTTTTTT
clone_size: many; d_call: NA; v_call: TRBV4-2; j_call: TRBJ1-2; cdr3_aa: CASSPFESGPYGYTF; cdr3_nt: TGTGCCAGCAGCCCTTTCGAATCGGGGCCCTATGGCTACACCTTC
clone_size: few; d_call: NA; v_call: TRBV4-3; j_call: TRBJ1-1; cdr3_aa: CASSQDQGPNTEAFF; cdr3_nt: TGCGCCAGCAGCCAAGATCAGGGGCCGAACACTGAAGCTTTCTTT
clone_size: NA; d_call: NA; v_call: TRBV12-3/TRBV12-4; j_call: TRBJ1-4; cdr3_aa: CATAPRRTRQLFF; cdr3_nt: TGTGCCACCGCCCCCCGGAGAACACGGCAACTGTTTTTT
clone_size: few; d_call: NA; v_call: TRBV7-8; j_call: TRBJ2-1; cdr3_aa: CASSLARAVGNEQFF; cdr3_nt: TGTGCCAGCAGCTTAGCGCGGGCAGTCGGCAATGAGCAGTTCTTC
clone_size: NA; d_call: NA; v_call: TRBV5-1; j_call: TRBJ1-1; cdr3_aa: CASETGTQGTEAFF; cdr3_nt: TGCGCCAGCGAGACCGGGACCCAGGGGACTGAAGCTTTCTTT
clone_size: NA; d_call: NA; v_call: TRBV6-5; j_call: TRBJ1-5; cdr3_aa: CASRPWGYSNQPQHF; cdr3_nt: TGTGCCAGCAGGCCATGGGGATATAGCAATCAGCCCCAGCATTTT
clone_size: NA; d_call: NA; v_call: TRBV27; j_call: TRBJ1-1; cdr3_aa: CASSRAEGNTEAFF; cdr3_nt: TGTGCCAGCAGCCGCGCCGAGGGGAACACTGAAGCTTTCTTT
clone_size: few; d_call: NA; v_call: TRBV12-3/TRBV12-4; j_call: TRBJ1-6; cdr3_aa: CASSLALRGGNSPLHF; cdr3_nt: TGTGCCAGCAGTTTAGCGCTTAGGGGAGGCAATTCACCCCTCCACTTT
clone_size: few; d_call: NA; v_call: TRBV7-9; j_call: TRBJ1-2; cdr3_aa: CASSPDRFYGYTF; cdr3_nt: TGTGCCAGCAGCCCAGACAGGTTCTATGGCTACACCTTC
clone_size: few; d_call: TRBD2; v_call: TRBV27; j_call: TRBJ2-2; cdr3_aa: CASSLSGGGELFF; cdr3_nt: TGTGCCAGCAGTTTGTCGGGAGGTGGGGAGCTGTTTTTT
clone_size: NA; d_call: NA; v_call: TRBV10-3; j_call: TRBJ1-3; cdr3_aa: CAIAGGNTIYF; cdr3_nt: TGTGCCATCGCGGGAGGAAACACCATATATTTT
clone_size: NA; d_call: TRBD1; v_call: TRBV20-1; j_call: TRBJ2-3; cdr3_aa: CSAPKGQGSDTQYF; cdr3_nt: TGCAGTGCCCCCAAGGGACAGGGTAGCGATACGCAGTATTTT
clone_size: NA; d_call: TRBD1; v_call: TRBV5-1; j_call: TRBJ1-1; cdr3_aa: CASSLGTGPGLVGEAFF; cdr3_nt: TGCGCCAGCAGCTTGGGGACAGGGCCAGGTCTAGTCGGTGAAGCTTTCTTT
clone_size: few; d_call: NA; v_call: TRBV6-2/TRBV6-3; j_call: TRBJ2-2; cdr3_aa: CASTFHNSGTGELFF; cdr3_nt: TGTGCCAGCACTTTCCACAATAGCGGCACCGGGGAGCTGTTTTTT
clone_size: few; d_call: TRBD2; v_call: TRBV6-6; j_call: TRBJ2-3; cdr3_aa: CASSYRLAGADTQYF; cdr3_nt: TGTGCCAGCAGTTACCGACTAGCGGGGGCGGATACGCAGTATTTT
clone_size: NA; d_call: TRBD1; v_call: TRBV4-3; j_call: TRBJ2-7; cdr3_aa: CASSQDSDRGAYEQYF; cdr3_nt: TGCGCCAGCAGCCAAGATAGCGACAGGGGCGCCTACGAGCAGTACTTC
clone_size: NA; d_call: NA; v_call: TRBV15; j_call: TRBJ1-1; cdr3_aa: CATSREHGGGAEAFF; cdr3_nt: TGTGCCACCAGCAGAGAACACGGCGGGGGGGCTGAAGCTTTCTTT
clone_size: few; d_call: NA; v_call: TRBV10-3; j_call: TRBJ1-1; cdr3_aa: CAISESSSEGAEAFF; cdr3_nt: TGTGCCATCAGTGAGTCTAGCTCAGAGGGGGCTGAAGCTTTCTTT
clone_size: many; d_call: NA; v_call: TRBV12-3/TRBV12-4; j_call: TRBJ1-2; cdr3_aa: CASSLRRAIGLGYTF; cdr3_nt: TGTGCCAGCAGTTTACGCCGAGCAATCGGTCTTGGCTACACCTTC
clone_size: NA; d_call: TRBD2; v_call: TRBV20-1; j_call: TRBJ2-3; cdr3_aa: CSAKKLAGGSHTQYF; cdr3_nt: TGCAGTGCTAAAAAACTAGCGGGGGGGTCGCATACGCAGTATTTT
clone_size: many; d_call: TRBD2; v_call: TRBV7-2; j_call: TRBJ2-5; cdr3_aa: CASSRMLLTGGGETQYF; cdr3_nt: TGTGCCAGCAGCCGGATGTTGTTGACGGGGGGAGGGGAGACCCAGTACTTC